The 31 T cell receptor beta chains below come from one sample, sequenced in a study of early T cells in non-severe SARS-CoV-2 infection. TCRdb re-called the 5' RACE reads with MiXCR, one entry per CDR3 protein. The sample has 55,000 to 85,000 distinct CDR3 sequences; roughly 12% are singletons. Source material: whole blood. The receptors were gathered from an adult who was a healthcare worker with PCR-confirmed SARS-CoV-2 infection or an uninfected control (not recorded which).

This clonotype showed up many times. The CDR3 is CSVQESYGYTF. The CDR3 nucleotides read TGCAGCGTGCAGGAGAGCTATGGCTACACCTTC. This chain connects TRBV29-1 to TRBJ1-2; D is undetermined. The CDR3 consists of 11 residues. In germline, CDR1 is SQVTM, CDR2 ANQGSEA. V was pared by 6 bases and J by 4 bases, with 9 bases between.

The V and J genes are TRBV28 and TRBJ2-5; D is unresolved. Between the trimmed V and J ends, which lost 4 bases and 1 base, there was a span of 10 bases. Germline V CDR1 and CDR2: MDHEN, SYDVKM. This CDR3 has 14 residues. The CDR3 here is CASSSYGSQETQYF. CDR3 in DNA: TGTGCCAGCAGTTCATACGGATCCCAAGAGACCCAGTACTTC.

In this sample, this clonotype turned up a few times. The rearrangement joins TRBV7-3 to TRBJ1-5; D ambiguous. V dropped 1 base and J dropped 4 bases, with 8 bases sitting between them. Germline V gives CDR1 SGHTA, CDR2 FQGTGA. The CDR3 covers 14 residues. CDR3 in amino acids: CASSLSTANQPQHF. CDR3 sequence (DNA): TGTGCCAGCAGCTTAAGTACCGCAAATCAGCCCCAGCATTTT.

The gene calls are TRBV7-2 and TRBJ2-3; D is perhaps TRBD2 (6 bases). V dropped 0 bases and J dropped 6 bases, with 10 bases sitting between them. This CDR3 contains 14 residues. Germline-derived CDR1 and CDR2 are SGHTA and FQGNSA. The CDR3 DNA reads TGTGCCAGCAGCTTAGCAGCTAGCGCGGATACGCAGTATTTT. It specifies CASSLAASADTQYF.

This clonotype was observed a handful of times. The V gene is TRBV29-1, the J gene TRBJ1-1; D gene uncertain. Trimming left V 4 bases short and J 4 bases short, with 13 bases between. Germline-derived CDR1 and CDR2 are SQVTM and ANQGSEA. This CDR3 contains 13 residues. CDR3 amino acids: CSVANIGITEAFF. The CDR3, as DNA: TGCAGCGTTGCGAATATCGGGATCACTGAAGCTTTCTTT.

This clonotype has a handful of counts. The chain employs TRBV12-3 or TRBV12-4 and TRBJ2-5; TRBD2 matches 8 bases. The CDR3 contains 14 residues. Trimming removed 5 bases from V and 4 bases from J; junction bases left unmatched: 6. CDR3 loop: CASSSGGGGETQYF. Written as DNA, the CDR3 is TGTGCCAGCAGTAGCGGGGGAGGGGGAGAGACCCAGTACTTC.

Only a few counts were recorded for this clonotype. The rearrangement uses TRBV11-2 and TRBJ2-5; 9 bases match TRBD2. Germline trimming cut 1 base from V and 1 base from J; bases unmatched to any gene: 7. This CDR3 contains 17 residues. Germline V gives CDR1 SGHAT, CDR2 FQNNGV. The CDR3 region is CASSLGPLAGAQETQYF. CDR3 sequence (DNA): TGTGCCAGCAGCTTAGGTCCCTTAGCGGGGGCCCAAGAGACCCAGTACTTC.

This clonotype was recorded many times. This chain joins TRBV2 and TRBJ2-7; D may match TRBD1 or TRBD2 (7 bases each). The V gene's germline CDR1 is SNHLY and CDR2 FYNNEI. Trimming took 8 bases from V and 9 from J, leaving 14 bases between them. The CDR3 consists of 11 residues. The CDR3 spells CASRGDSRQYF. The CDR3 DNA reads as TGTGCCAGCCGGGGGGACAGCCGGCAGTACTTC.

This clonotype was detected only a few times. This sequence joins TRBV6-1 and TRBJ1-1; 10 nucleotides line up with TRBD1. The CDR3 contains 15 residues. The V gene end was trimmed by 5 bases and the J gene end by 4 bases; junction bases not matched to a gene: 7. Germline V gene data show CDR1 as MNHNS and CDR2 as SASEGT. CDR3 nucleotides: TGTGCCAGCAGTCGGACAGGGGGTTTGAGCACTGAAGCTTTCTTT. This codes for CASSRTGGLSTEAFF.

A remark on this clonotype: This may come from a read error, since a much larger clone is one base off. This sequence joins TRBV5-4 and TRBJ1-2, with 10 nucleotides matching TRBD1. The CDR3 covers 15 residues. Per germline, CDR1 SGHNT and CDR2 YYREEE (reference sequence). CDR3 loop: CASSPRDRGTSGNTF. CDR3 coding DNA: TGTGCCAGCAGCCCAAGGGACAGGGGAACCAGTGGCAACACCTTC.

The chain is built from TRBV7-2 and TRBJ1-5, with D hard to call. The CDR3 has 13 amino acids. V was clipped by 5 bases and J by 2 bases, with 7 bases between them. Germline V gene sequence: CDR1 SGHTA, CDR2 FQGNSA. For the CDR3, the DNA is TGTGCCAGCAGCCTATACGGCAATCAGCCCCAGCATTTT. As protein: CASSLYGNQPQHF.

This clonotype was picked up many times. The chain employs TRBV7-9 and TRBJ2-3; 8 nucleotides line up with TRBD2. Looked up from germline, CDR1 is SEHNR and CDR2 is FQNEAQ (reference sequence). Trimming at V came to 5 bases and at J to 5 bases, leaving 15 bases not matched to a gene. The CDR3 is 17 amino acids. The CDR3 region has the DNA TGTGCCAGCAGCCGGCCGTCTTTTAGCGGGATTGGAGATACGCAGTATTTT. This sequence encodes CASSRPSFSGIGDTQYF.

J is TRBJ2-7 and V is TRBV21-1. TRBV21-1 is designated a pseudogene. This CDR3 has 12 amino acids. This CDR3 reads CASALATYEQYF. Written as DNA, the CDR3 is TGTGCCAGCGCCTTAGCCACCTACGAGCAGTACTTC.

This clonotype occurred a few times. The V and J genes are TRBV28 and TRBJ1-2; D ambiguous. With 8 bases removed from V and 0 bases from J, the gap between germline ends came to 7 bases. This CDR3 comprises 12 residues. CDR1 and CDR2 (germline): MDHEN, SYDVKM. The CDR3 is CASSTTNYGYTF. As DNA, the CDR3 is TGTGCCAGCTCGACTACTAACTATGGCTACACCTTC.

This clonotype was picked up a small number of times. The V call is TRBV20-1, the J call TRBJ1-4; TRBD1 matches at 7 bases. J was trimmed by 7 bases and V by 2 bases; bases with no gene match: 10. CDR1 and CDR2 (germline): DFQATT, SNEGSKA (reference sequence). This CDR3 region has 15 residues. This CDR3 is CSARPPRGSGEKLFF. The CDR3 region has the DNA TGCAGTGCTAGACCACCCAGGGGGTCCGGTGAAAAACTGTTTTTT.

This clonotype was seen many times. As DNA, the CDR3 is TGTGCCAGTAGTATAAAGAAGCGGGGGAACTCCTACGAGCAGTACTTC. Amino acid sequence: CASSIKKRGNSYEQYF. V usage is TRBV19 and J usage is TRBJ2-7; 8 bases line up with TRBD2. This CDR3 spans 16 amino acids. Trimming at V came to 2 bases and at J to 0 bases, leaving 6 bases not matched to a gene. Germline values: CDR1 LNHDA, CDR2 SQIVND (reference sequence).

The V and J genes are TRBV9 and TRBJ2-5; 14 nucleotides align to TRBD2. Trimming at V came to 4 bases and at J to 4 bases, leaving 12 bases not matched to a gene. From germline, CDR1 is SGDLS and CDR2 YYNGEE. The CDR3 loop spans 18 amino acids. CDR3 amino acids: CASSPRGLAGGVSETQYF. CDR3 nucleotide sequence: TGTGCCAGCAGCCCGAGAGGACTAGCGGGAGGAGTCTCAGAGACCCAGTACTTC.

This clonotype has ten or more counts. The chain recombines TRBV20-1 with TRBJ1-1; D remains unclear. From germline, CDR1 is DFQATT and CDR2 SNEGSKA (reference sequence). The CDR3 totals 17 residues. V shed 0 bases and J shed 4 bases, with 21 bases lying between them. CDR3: CSARDVEAPRWGTEAFF. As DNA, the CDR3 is TGCAGTGCTAGAGATGTTGAGGCACCTCGGTGGGGCACTGAAGCTTTCTTT.

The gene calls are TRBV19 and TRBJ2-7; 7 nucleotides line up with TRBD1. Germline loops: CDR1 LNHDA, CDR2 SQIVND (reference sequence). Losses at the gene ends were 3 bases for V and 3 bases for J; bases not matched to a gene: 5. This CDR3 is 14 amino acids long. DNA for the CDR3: TGTGCCAGTAGTATTGGGACAGCCTACTACGAGCAGTACTTC. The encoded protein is CASSIGTAYYEQYF.

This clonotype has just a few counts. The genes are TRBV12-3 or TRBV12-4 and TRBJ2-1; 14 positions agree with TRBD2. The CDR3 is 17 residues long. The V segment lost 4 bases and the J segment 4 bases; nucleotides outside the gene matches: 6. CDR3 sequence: CASSSPRTSGRYNEQFF. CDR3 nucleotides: TGTGCCAGCAGTTCCCCAAGGACTAGCGGGAGGTACAATGAGCAGTTCTTC.

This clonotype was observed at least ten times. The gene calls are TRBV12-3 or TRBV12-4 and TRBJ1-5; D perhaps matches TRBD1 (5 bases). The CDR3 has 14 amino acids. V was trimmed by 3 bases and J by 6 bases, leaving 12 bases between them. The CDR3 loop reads CASSFGGVGQPQHF. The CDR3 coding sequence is TGTGCCAGCAGTTTCGGAGGGGTAGGTCAGCCCCAGCATTTT.

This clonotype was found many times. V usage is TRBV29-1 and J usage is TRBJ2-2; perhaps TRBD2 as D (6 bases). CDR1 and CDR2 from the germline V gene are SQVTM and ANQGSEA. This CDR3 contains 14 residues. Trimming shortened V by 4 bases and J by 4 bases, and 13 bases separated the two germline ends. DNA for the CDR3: TGCAGCGTTGTTGAGAGAGCGGGCACCGGGGAGCTGTTTTTT. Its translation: CSVVERAGTGELFF.

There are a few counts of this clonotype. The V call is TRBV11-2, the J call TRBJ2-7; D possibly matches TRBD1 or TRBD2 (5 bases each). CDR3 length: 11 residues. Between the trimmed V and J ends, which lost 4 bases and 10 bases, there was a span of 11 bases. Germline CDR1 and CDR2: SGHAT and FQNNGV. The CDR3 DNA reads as TGTGCCAGCAGCTCCCGGGACGCACAGTACTTC. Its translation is CASSSRDAQYF.

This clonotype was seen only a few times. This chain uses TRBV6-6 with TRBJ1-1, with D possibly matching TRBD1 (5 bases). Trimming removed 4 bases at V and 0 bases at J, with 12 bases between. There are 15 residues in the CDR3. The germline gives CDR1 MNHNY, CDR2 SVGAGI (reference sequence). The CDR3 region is CASSFPGPMNTEAFF. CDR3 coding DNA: TGTGCCAGCAGTTTCCCGGGACCGATGAACACTGAAGCTTTCTTT.

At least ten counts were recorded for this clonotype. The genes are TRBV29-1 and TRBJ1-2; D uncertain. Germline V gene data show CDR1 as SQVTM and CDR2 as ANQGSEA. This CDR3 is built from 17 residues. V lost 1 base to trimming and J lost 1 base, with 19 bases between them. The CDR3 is CSVEVGFVGFDNYGYTF. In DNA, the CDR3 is TGCAGCGTTGAAGTGGGGTTTGTCGGCTTCGATAACTATGGCTACACCTTC.

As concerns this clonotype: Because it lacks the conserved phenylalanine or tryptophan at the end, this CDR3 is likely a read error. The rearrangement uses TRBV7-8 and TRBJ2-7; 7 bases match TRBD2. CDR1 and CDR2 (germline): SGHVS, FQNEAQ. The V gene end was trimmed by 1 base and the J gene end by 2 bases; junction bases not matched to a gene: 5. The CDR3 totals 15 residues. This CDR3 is CASSLDLAVTYEQYI. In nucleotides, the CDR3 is TGTGCCAGCAGCTTAGACCTAGCGGTGACCTACGAGCAGTACATC.

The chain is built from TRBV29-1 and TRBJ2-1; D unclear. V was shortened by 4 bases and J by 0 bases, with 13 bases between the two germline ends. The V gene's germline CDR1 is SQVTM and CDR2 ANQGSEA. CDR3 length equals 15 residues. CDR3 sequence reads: CSVGVGDSSYNEQFF. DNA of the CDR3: TGCAGCGTTGGTGTTGGGGATAGCTCCTACAATGAGCAGTTCTTC.

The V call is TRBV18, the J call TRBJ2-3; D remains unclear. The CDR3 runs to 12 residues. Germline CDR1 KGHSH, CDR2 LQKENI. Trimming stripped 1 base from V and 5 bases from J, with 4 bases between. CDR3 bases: TGTGCCAGCTCACCACAGGGAGATACGCAGTATTTT. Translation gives CASSPQGDTQYF. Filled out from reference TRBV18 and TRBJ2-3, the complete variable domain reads NAGVMQNPRHLVRRRGQEARLRCSPMKGHSHVYWYRQLPEEGLKFMVYLQKENIIDESGMPKERFSAEFPKEGPSILRIQQVVRGDSAAYFCASSPQGDTQYFGPGTRLTVL.

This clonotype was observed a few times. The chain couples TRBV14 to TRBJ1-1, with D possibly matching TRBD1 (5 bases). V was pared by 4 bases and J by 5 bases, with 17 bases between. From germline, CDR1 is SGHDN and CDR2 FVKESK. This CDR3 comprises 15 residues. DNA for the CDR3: TGTGCCAGCAGCCCGTTCGGGCAGGGAGGAACTGAAGCTTTCTTT. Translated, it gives CASSPFGQGGTEAFF.

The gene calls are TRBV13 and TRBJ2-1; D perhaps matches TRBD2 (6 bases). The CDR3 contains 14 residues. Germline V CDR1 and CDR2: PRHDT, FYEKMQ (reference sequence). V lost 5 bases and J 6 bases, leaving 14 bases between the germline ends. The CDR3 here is CASSPFGSSNEQFF. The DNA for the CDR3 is TGTGCCAGCAGCCCATTCGGGAGCAGCAATGAGCAGTTCTTC.

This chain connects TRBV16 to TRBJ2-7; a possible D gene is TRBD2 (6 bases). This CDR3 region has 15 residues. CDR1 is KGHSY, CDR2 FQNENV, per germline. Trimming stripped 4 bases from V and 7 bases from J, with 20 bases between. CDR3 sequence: CASSPLIRAGGEQYF. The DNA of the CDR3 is TGTGCCAGCAGCCCTCTCATCAGGGCCGGAGGGGAGCAGTACTTC.